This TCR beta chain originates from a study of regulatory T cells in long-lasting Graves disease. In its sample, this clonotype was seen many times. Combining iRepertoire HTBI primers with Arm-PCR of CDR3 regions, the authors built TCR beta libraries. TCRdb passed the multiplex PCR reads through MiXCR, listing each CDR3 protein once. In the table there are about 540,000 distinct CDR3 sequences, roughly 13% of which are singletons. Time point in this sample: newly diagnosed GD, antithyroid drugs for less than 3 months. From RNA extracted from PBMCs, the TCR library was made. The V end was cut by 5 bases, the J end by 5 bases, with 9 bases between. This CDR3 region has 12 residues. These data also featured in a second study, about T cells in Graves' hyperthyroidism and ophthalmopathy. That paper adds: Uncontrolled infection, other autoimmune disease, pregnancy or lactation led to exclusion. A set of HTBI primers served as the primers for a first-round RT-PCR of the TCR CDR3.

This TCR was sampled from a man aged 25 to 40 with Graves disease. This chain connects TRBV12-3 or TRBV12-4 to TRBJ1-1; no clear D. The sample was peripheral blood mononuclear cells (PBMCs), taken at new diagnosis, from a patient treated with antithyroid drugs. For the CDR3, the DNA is TGTGCCAGCAGTATGACTCGAACTGAAGCTTTCTTT. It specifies CASSMTRTEAFF.